This T cell receptor (beta chain) derives from a study of T cell responses to AZD1222 COVID-19 vaccine. Profiling relied on immunoSEQ multiplex PCR, and the TCRdb table lists in-frame clones only, not all of them. The sample gives about 110,000 clones, about nine tenths of which show up once; approximately 4% is in the top ten. Germline CDR1 and CDR2: SQVTM and ANQGSEA. The CDR3 covers 13 residues. As to this clone: At one of its ends the junction is not consistent with the germline gene, which may arise from a read error.

V is TRBV29-1 and J is TRBJ2-5; perhaps TRBD2 as D (6 bases). Here the sequenced sample was peripheral blood, taken on day 0 of AZD1222 vaccination. This sequence originates from an adult in good health. CDR3: CSVEEMGGRAQYF. DNA for the CDR3: TGCAGCGTAGAAGAAATGGGGGGTCGCGCCCAGTACTTC.